This entry lists 17 T cell receptor beta chains sequenced from one sample in a study of T cells in Graves' hyperthyroidism and ophthalmopathy. Researchers took RNA transcripts and amplified the TCR beta CDR3 regions from them. The HTBI primer set drove a first-round RT-PCR of the TCR CDR3. TCRdb passed the multiplex PCR reads through MiXCR, listing each CDR3 protein once. The table records roughly 500,000 distinct CDR3 sequences, roughly 45% of them present only once. The sample was peripheral blood or thyroid tissue (not recorded which). The receptors were sampled from an adult woman with Graves' disease, either hyperthyroidism or ophthalmopathy (not recorded which).

This chain connects TRBV14 to TRBJ2-5, with 15 bases aligning to TRBD2. The CDR3 consists of 19 residues. CDR1 and CDR2 from the germline V gene are SGHDN and FVKESK. Germline trimming cut 4 bases from V and 5 bases from J; bases unmatched to any gene: 14. DNA of the CDR3: TGTGCCAGCAGCCTCGGGGGACTAGCGGGAGGCGCGAGGTGGGAGACCCAGTACTTC. Its protein product is CASSLGGLAGGARWETQYF.

The table lists this clonotype with a count of one. The genes are TRBV7-9 and TRBJ2-7; D gene unclear. V lost 1 base to trimming and J lost 6 bases, with 7 bases between them. The CDR3 covers 12 residues. Germline CDR1 is SEHNR and CDR2 is FQNEAQ (reference sequence). The CDR3 coding sequence is TGTGCCAGCAGCTTAGAGGAGCGCGAGCAGTACTTC. Translated: CASSLEEREQYF. Together with reference TRBV7-9 and TRBJ2-7, the CDR3 gives the full variable domain: DTGVSQNPRHKITKRGQNVTFRCDPISEHNRLYWYRQTLGQGPEFLTYFQNEAQLEKSRLLSDRFSAERPKGSFSTLEIQRTEQGDSAMYLCASSLEEREQYFGPGTRLTVT.

This clonotype has a count of ten or more. This sequence joins TRBV15 and TRBJ2-7, with TRBD2 matching over 8 bases. V lost 0 bases to trimming and J lost 1 base; unmatched junction nucleotides: 2. CDR1 is LNHNV, CDR2 YYDKDF, per germline (reference sequence). The CDR3 loop spans 15 amino acids. This CDR3 is CATSRESGRSYEQYF. The CDR3 DNA is TGTGCCACCAGCAGAGAGAGCGGGAGATCCTACGAGCAGTACTTC.

This clonotype was observed a few times. The chain is built from TRBV29-1 and TRBJ2-3; the match to TRBD2 covers 11 bases. The CDR3 has 13 amino acids. The V segment lost 5 bases and the J segment 4 bases; nucleotides outside the gene matches: 2. Germline-derived CDR1 and CDR2 are SQVTM and ANQGSEA. The CDR3 reads CSVRGLAADTQYF. The CDR3 coding sequence is TGCAGCGTTCGGGGACTAGCGGCAGATACGCAGTATTTT.

V gene TRBV6-1 combines with J gene TRBJ1-1; TRBD1 matches 8 bases. Germline V lookup: CDR1 MNHNS, CDR2 SASEGT. J lost 0 bases, V lost 3 bases, and 3 bases had no gene match. This CDR3 has 15 amino acids. The CDR3 loop is CASSDRGRVNTEAFF. The CDR3 DNA is TGTGCCAGCAGTGACAGGGGGCGTGTGAACACTGAAGCTTTCTTT.

This clonotype came up many times. V gene TRBV5-1 combines with J gene TRBJ1-5; D is undetermined. V was shortened by 0 bases and J by 6 bases, with 10 bases between the two germline ends. CDR3 length: 14 residues. Germline V CDR1 and CDR2: SGHRS, YFSETQ. The CDR3 coding sequence is TGCGCCAGCAGCTTGGTGGGTTTGGGTCAGCCCCAGCATTTT. Translation: CASSLVGLGQPQHF. Variable domain in full (rest from reference TRBV5-1 and TRBJ1-5): KAGVTQTPRYLIKTRGQQVTLSCSPISGHRSVSWYQQTPGQGLQFLFEYFSETQRNKGNFPGRFSGRQFSNSRSEMNVSTLELGDSALYLCASSLVGLGQPQHFGDGTRLSIL.

The chain is built from TRBV6-1 and TRBJ2-6; TRBD2 agrees at 7 bases. CDR1 and CDR2 from the germline V gene are MNHNS and SASEGT. Trimming removed 6 bases from V and 4 bases from J; junction bases left unmatched: 6. This CDR3 is built from 15 residues. The CDR3 loop reads CASRRGGPGANVLTF. The CDR3 region has the DNA TGTGCCAGCAGGCGGGGAGGGCCGGGGGCCAACGTCCTGACTTTC.

This clonotype has ten or more counts. J is TRBJ2-5 and V is TRBV12-3 or TRBV12-4; 13 bases align to TRBD2. J gave up 13 bases and V 3 bases, and 5 bases lay outside the gene matches. The CDR3 length is 13 residues. The CDR3 nucleotides read TGTGCCAGCAGTTTGAGACTAGCGGGAGGAATGTACTTC. The encoded protein is CASSLRLAGGMYF.

The rearrangement joins TRBV18 to TRBJ2-7, with D tentatively TRBD1 or TRBD2 (5 bases each). V lost 3 bases, J lost 4 bases, and 10 bases lay in between. From germline, CDR1 is KGHSH and CDR2 LQKENI. This CDR3 comprises 13 residues. This CDR3 reads CASSPGRLYEQYF. CDR3 nucleotide sequence: TGTGCCAGCTCACCGGGACGACTGTACGAGCAGTACTTC.

In this sample, this clonotype turned up a few times. The rearrangement joins TRBV25-1 to TRBJ1-5; perhaps TRBD1 as D (5 bases). Germline assignment: CDR1 MGHDK and CDR2 SYGVNS. The V end lost 1 base, the J end lost 6 bases, and 10 bases lay between the germline ends. The CDR3 has 14 amino acids. In DNA form, the CDR3 reads TGTGCCAGCAGTGAATCCGGGGGGTTTCAGCCCCAGCATTTT. It specifies CASSESGGFQPQHF.

The chain has TRBV7-2 and TRBJ2-3, with 16 bases that match TRBD2. The length of the CDR3 is 17 residues. J gave up 3 bases and V 5 bases, and 5 bases lay outside the gene matches. Germline V gives CDR1 SGHTA, CDR2 FQGNSA. CDR3 sequence reads: CASSPGTSGRATDTQYF. The CDR3 DNA follows: TGTGCCAGCAGCCCTGGGACTAGCGGGAGGGCGACAGATACGCAGTATTTT.

This clonotype was detected a few times. The V and J genes are TRBV10-3 and TRBJ1-3; maybe TRBD1 (5 bases). The V end was cut by 6 bases, the J end by 6 bases, with 18 bases between. This CDR3 spans 15 amino acids. In germline, CDR1 is ENHRY, CDR2 SYGVKD. The CDR3 loop reads CAIRGTSRGENTIYF. The CDR3 region has the DNA TGTGCCATCAGGGGGACTTCGAGAGGGGAAAACACCATATATTTT.

Only a few counts were recorded for this clonotype. J is TRBJ1-3 and V is TRBV29-1, with D possibly being TRBD1 (6 bases). Trimming stripped 7 bases from V and 4 bases from J, with 23 bases between. Germline CDR1 and CDR2: SQVTM and ANQGSEA. CDR3 length equals 16 residues. Written as DNA, the CDR3 is TGCAGCGCCAGAGGGGGGGCACGGAGTTCGGGAAACACCATATATTTT. It specifies CSARGGARSSGNTIYF. Using reference TRBV29-1 and TRBJ1-3 for the parts outside the CDR3, the full variable domain is SAVISQKPSRDICQRGTSLTIQCQVDSQVTMMFWYRQQPGQSLTLIATANQGSEATYESGFVIDKFPISRPNLTFSTLTVSNMSPEDSSIYLCSARGGARSSGNTIYFGEGSWLTVV.

This clonotype was counted many times. The rearrangement uses TRBV6-5 and TRBJ1-5; TRBD1 is a possible D gene (5 bases). Germline values: CDR1 MNHEY, CDR2 SVGAGI. V was shortened by 2 bases and J by 11 bases, with 13 bases between the two germline ends. The CDR3 loop spans 13 amino acids. The CDR3 DNA reads TGTGCCAGCAGTTACGGGACCGAAGGTGCCCAGCATTTT. Encoded protein: CASSYGTEGAQHF.

This clonotype was seen only a few times. The gene calls are TRBV15 and TRBJ2-5; 7 positions match TRBD2. This CDR3 has 14 amino acids. With V trimmed by 0 bases and J by 5 bases, 3 bases remained unmatched. CDR1 is LNHNV, CDR2 YYDKDF, per germline (reference sequence). The CDR3 DNA is TGTGCCACCAGCAGAGACGCGGGAGAGGAGACCCAGTACTTC. This encodes CATSRDAGEETQYF.

Details on this clonotype: One base away lies a much larger clone, so this may be a sequencing read error. Here the CDR3 DNA reads TGTGCCAGCAGCTACTCCAACTCCTACGAGCAGTACTTC. Residues: CASSYSNSYEQYF. The chain carries TRBV5-5 and TRBJ2-7; the D is unclear. Per germline, CDR1 SGHKS and CDR2 YYEKEE (reference sequence). The CDR3 sequence is 13 residues long. V was shortened by 3 bases and J by 0 bases, with 7 bases between the two germline ends.

This clonotype was seen at least ten times. V gene TRBV29-1 combines with J gene TRBJ2-7; no definite D call. V lost 5 bases and J 1 base, leaving 9 bases between the germline ends. This CDR3 comprises 12 residues. Per germline, CDR1 SQVTM and CDR2 ANQGSEA. The CDR3 reads CSVIVWSYEQYF. In DNA, the CDR3 is TGCAGCGTTATTGTGTGGTCCTACGAGCAGTACTTC.